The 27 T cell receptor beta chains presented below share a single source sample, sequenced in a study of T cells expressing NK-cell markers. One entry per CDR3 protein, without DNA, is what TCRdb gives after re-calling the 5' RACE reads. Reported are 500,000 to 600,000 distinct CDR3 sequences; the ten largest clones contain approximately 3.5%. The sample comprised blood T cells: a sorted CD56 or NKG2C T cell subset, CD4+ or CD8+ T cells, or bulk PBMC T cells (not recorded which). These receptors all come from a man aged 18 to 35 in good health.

CDR3 protein: CASSLGAGANVLTF. This sequence joins TRBV12-3 or TRBV12-4 and TRBJ2-6. This CDR3 comprises 14 residues.

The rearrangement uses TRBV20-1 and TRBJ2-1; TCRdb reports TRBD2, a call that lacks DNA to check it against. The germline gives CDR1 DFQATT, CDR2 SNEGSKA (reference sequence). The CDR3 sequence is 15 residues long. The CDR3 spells CSATRLAGGPGEQFF.

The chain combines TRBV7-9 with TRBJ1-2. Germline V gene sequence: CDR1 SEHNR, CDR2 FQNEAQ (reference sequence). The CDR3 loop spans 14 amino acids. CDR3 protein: CASSLVAGPHGYTF.

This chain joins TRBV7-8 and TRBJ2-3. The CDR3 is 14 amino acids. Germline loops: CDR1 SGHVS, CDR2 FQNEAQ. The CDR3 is CASSSSGRADTQYF.

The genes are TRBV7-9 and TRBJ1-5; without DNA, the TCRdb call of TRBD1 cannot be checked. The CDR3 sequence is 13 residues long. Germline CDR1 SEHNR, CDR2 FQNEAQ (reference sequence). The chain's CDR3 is CASSRTGDQPQHF.

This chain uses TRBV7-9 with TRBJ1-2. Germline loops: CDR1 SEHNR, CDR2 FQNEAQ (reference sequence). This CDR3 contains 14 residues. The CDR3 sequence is CASSLGQERDGYTF.

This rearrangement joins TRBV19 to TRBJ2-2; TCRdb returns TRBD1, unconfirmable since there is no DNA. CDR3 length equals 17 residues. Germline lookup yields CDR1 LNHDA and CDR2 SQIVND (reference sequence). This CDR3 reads CASHGTGVIANTGELFF. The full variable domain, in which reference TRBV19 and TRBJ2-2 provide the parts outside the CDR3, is DGGITQSPKYLFRKEGQNVTLSCEQNLNHDAMYWYRQDPGQGLRLIYYSQIVNDFQKGDIAEGYSVSREKKESFPLTVTSAQKNPTAFYLCASHGTGVIANTGELFFGEGSRLTVL.

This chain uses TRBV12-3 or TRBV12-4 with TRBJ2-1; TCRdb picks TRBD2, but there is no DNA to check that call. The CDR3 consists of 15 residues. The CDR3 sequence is CASGAGAVSPHEQFF.

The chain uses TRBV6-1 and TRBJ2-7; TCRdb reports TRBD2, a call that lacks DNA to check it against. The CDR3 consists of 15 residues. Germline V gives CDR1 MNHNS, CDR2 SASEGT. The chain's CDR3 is CASSSRTSASYEQYF.

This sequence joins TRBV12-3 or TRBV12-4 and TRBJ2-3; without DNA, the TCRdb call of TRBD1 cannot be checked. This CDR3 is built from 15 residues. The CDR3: CASTRGQLSTDTQYF.

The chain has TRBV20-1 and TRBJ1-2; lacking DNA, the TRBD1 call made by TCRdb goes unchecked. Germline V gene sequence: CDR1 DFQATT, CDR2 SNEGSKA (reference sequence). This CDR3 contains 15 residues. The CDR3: CSARDPVTGSRGYTF.

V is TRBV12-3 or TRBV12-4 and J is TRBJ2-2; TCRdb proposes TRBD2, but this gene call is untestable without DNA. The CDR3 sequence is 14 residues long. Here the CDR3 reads CAWRRGGRTGELFF.

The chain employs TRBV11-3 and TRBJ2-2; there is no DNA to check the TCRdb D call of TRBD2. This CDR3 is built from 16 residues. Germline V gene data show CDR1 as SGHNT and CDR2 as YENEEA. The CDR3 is CASSPRTASNTGELFF. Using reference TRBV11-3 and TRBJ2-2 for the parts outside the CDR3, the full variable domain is EAGVVQSPRYKIIEKKQPVAFWCNPISGHNTLYWYLQNLGQGPELLIRYENEEAVDDSQLPKDRFSAERLKGVDSTLKIQPAELGDSAVYLCASSPRTASNTGELFFGEGSRLTVL.

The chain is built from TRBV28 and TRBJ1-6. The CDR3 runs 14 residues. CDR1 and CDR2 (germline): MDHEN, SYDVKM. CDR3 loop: CALGVGPASSPLHF.

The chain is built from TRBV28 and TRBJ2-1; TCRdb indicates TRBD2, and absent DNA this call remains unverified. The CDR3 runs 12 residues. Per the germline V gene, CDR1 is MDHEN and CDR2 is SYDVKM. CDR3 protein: CATATSYNEQFF.

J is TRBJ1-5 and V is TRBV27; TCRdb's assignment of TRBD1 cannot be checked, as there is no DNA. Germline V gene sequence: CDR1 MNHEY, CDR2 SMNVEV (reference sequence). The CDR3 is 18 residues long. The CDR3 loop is CASSSRSGGARSNQPQHF.

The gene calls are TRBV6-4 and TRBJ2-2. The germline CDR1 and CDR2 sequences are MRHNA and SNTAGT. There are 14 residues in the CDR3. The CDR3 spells CASSDSPYTGELFF.

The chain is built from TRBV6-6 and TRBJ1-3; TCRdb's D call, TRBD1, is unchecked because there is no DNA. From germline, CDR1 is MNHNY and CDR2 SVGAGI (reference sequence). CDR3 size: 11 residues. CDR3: CASSRGDTIYF.

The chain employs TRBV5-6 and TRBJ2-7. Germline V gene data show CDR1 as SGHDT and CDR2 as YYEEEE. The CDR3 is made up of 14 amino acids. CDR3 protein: CASRNDRARYEQYF. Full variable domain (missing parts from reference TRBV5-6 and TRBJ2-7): DAGVTQSPTHLIKTRGQQVTLRCSPKSGHDTVSWYQQALGQGPQFIFQYYEEEERQRGNFPDRFSGHQFPNYSSELNVNALLLGDSALYLCASRNDRARYEQYFGPGTRLTVT.

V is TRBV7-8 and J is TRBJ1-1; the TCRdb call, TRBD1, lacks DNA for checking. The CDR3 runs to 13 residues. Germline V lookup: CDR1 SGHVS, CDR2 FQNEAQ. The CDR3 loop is CASSLEAARGAFF.

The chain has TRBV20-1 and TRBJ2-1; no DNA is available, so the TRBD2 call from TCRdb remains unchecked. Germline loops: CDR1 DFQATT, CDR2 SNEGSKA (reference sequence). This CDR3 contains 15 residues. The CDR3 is CSARGAGLPYNEQFF.

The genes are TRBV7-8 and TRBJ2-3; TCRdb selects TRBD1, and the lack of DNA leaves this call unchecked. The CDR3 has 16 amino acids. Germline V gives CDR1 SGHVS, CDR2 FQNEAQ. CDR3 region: CASSLGTGTGTDTQYF. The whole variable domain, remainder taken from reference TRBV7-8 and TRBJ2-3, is GAGVSQSPRYKVAKRGQDVALRCDPISGHVSLFWYQQALGQGPEFLTYFQNEAQLDKSGLPSDRFFAERPEGSVSTLKIQRTQQEDSAVYLCASSLGTGTGTDTQYFGPGTRLTVL.

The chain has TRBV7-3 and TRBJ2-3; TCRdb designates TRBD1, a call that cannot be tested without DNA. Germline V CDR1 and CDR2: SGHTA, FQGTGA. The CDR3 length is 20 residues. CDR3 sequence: CASSLYPRGTGGRWTDTQYF. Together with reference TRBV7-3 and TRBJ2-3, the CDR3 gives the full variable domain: GAGVSQTPSNKVTEKGKYVELRCDPISGHTALYWYRQSLGQGPEFLIYFQGTGAADDSGLPNDRFFAVRPEGSVSTLKIQRTERGDSAVYLCASSLYPRGTGGRWTDTQYFGPGTRLTVL.

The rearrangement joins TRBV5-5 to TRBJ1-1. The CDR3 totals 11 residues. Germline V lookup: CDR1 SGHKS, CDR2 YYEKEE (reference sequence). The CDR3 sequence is CASSLMGKAFF.

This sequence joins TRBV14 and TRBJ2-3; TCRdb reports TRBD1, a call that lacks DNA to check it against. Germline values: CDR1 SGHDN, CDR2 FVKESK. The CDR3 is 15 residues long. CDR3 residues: CASSQISGGSGTQYF.

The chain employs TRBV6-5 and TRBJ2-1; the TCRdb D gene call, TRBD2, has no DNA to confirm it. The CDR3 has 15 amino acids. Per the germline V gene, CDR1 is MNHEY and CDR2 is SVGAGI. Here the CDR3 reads CASSYYPREGSEQFF.

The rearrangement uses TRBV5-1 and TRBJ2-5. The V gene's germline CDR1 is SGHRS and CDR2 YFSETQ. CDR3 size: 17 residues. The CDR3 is CASSSGLLILDEETQYF.